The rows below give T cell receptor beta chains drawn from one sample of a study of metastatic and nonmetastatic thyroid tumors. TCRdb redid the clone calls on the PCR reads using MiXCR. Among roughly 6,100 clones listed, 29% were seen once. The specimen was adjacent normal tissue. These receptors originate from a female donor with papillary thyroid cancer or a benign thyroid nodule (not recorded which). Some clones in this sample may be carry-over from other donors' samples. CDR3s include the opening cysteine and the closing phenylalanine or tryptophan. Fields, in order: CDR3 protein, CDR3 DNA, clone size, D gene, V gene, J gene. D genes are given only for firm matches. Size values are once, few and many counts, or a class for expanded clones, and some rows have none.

CASSLAWEQETQYF	TGCGCCAGCAGCTTGGCCTGGGAGCAAGAGACCCAGTACTTC	medium-sized	.	TRBV5-1	TRBJ2-5
CAIWAQTPYGYTF	TGTGCCATCTGGGCCCAAACGCCTTATGGCTACACCTTC	few	.	TRBV10-3	TRBJ1-2
CASSVGGGFDEQYF	TGTGCCAGCAGCGTAGGTGGGGGCTTTGACGAGCAGTACTTC	medium-sized	.	TRBV9	TRBJ2-7
CASTEILAGELDTQYF	TGTGCCAGCACCGAAATACTAGCGGGAGAGTTAGATACGCAGTATTTT	.	TRBD2	TRBV27	TRBJ2-3
CASSIRSGSPLHF	TGTGCCAGTAGTATTAGGTCCGGGTCACCCCTCCACTTT	few	.	TRBV19	TRBJ1-6
CASINHLYSRDGDTNEQFF	TGTGCCAGCATTAACCATTTATATTCCCGGGACGGAGATACCAATGAGCAGTTCTTC	.	.	TRBV28	TRBJ2-1
CASSAGTALNYGYTF	TGTGCCAGCAGTGCCGGGACAGCGCTTAACTATGGCTACACCTTC	large	TRBD1	TRBV2	TRBJ1-2
CASSEAMAEAFF	TGTGCCAGCAGTGAGGCCATGGCTGAAGCTTTCTTT	few	.	TRBV7-9	TRBJ1-1
CASSPRTSGSNEQFF	TGTGCCAGCAGTCCCAGGACTAGCGGGAGCAATGAGCAGTTCTTC	few	TRBD2	TRBV6-1	TRBJ2-1
CASSLGHNYEQYF	TGTGCCAGCAGTTTGGGGCATAACTACGAGCAGTACTTC	few	.	TRBV12-3/TRBV12-4	TRBJ2-7
CASSYYPASGNTDTQYF	TGTGCCAGCAGTTATTACCCGGCTAGCGGAAACACAGATACGCAGTATTTT	.	TRBD2	TRBV6-9	TRBJ2-3
CASSYRVNTEAFF	TGTGCCAGCAGTTACAGGGTGAACACTGAAGCTTTCTTT	.	.	TRBV6-6	TRBJ1-1
CSATVSQDLGEQFF	TGCAGTGCCACCGTATCCCAGGACTTGGGTGAGCAGTTCTTC	few	.	TRBV20-1	TRBJ2-1
CASSDPNTDTQYF	TGTGCCAGCAGTGACCCGAACACAGATACGCAGTATTTT	medium-sized	.	TRBV2	TRBJ2-3
CASSYPGHNQPQHF	TGTGCCAGCAGTTACCCCGGTCACAATCAGCCCCAGCATTTT	medium-sized	.	TRBV6-5	TRBJ1-5
CASSLTTNSYEQYF	TGTGCCAGCAGTTTGACGACTAACTCCTACGAGCAGTACTTC	.	.	TRBV27	TRBJ2-7